Sequencing of this T cell receptor (beta chain) was carried out in a study of cytomegalovirus exposure and HLA in healthy donors. Remarks on this clone: Its specificity is unknown.

Generated by immunoSEQ multiplex PCR, the TCRdb table keeps only in-frame clones and is missing some. The sample carries roughly 270,000 clones, around 87% recorded once. Findings of the study overall: Subsequent analysis of the 120 or so validation repertoires found a tendency for first-cohort TCR clusters to co-occur. In vitro experiments confirmed that three CMV-associated chains were specific for CMV antigens. Overall, about 160 TCR beta chains were annotated as cytomegalovirus-associated.

The CDR3 runs to 15 residues. Per the germline V gene, CDR1 is MGHRA and CDR2 is YSYEKL. Trimming took 0 bases from V and 4 from J, leaving 12 bases between them. The donors were in the approximately 120-subject validation cohort; that cohort was separate from the approximately 700-subject first cohort. This receptor was identified in a woman in her late teens or twenties in good health and CMV-seronegative. This rearrangement joins TRBV4-1 to TRBJ1-2; D not resolved. Input material: PBMCs. For the CDR3, the DNA is TGCGCCAGCAGCCAAGATCCTGGCGGTGGCTATGGCTACACCTTC. It yields the protein CASSQDPGGGYGYTF.